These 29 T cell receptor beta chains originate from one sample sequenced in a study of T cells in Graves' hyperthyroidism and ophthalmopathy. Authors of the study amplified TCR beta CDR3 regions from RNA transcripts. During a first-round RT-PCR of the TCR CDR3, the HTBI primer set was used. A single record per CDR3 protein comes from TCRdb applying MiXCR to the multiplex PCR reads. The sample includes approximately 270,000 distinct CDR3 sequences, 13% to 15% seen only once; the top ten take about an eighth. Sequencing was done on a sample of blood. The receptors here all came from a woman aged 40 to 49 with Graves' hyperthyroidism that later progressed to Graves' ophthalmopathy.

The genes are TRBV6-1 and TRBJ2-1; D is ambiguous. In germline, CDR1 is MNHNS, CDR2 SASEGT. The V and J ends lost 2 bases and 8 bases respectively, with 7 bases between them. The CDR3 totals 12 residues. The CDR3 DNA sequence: TGTGCCAGCAGTGAAATCGGCTATGAGCAGTTCTTC. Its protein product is CASSEIGYEQFF.

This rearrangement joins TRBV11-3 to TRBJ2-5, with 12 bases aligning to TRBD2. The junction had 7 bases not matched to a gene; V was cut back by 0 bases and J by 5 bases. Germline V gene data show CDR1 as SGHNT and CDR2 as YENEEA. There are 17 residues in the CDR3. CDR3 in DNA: TGTGCCAGCAGCTTAGATTCTAGCGGGAGGGCCGGGGAGACCCAGTACTTC. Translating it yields CASSLDSSGRAGETQYF.

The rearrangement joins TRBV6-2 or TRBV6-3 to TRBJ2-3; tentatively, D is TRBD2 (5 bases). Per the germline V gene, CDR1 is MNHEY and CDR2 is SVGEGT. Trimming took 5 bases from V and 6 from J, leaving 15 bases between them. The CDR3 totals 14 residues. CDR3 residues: CASSMGSPRDTQYF. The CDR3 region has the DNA TGTGCCAGCAGTATGGGGAGCCCCCGGGATACGCAGTATTTT.

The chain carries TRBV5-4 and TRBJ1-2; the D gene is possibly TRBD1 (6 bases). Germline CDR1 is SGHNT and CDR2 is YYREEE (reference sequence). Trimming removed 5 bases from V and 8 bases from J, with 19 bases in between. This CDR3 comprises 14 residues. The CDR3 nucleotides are TGTGCCAGCAGGTACTTAGGCGCAGGGGAAGGCTACACCTTC. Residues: CASRYLGAGEGYTF. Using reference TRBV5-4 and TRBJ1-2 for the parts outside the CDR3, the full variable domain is ETGVTQSPTHLIKTRGQQVTLRCSSQSGHNTVSWYQQALGQGPQFIFQYYREEENGRGNFPPRFSGLQFPNYSSELNVNALELDDSALYLCASRYLGAGEGYTFGSGTRLTVV.

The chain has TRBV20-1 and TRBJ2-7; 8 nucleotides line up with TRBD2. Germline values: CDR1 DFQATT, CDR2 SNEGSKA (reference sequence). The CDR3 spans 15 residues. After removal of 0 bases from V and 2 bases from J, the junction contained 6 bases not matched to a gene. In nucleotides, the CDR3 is TGCAGTGCTAGAGATCCCCTAGCGGGCCCCTACGAGCAGTACTTC. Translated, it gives CSARDPLAGPYEQYF.

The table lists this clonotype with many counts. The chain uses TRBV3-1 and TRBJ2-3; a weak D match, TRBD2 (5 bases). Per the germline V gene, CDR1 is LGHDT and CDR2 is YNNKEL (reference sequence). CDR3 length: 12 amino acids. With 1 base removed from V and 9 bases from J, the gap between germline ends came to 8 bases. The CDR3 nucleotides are TGTGCCAGCAGCCAAGGGGCTAGCACGCAGTATTTT. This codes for CASSQGASTQYF.

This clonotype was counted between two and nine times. CDR3 amino acids: CASSSRDTPGQYF. CDR3 bases: TGTGCCAGCAGCTCCCGGGACACCCCTGGGCAGTACTTC. The chain carries TRBV7-9 and TRBJ2-7; weak D call: TRBD1 (6 bases). The CDR3 has 13 residues. Germline CDR1 and CDR2: SEHNR and FQNEAQ (reference sequence). V lost 4 bases, J lost 9 bases, and 16 bases lay in between.

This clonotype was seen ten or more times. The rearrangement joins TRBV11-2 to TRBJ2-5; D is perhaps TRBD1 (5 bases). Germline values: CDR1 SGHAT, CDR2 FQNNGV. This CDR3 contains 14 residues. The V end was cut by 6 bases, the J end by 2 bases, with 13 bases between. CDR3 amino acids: CASRSSTVQETQYF. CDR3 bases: TGTGCCAGCAGAAGTTCGACAGTTCAAGAGACCCAGTACTTC.

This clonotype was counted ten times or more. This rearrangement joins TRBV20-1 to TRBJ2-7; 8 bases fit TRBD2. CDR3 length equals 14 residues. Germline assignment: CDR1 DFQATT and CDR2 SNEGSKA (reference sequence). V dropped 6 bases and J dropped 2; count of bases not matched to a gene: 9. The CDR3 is CSANGGGRPYEQYF. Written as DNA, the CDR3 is TGCAGTGCGAACGGGGGGGGCAGGCCCTACGAGCAGTACTTC.

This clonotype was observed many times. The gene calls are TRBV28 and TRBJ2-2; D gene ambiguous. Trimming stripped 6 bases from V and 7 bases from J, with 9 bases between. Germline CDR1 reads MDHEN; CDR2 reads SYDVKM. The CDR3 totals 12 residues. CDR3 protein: CASRQPGGELFF. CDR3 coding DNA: TGTGCCAGCAGACAGCCGGGCGGGGAGCTGTTTTTT.

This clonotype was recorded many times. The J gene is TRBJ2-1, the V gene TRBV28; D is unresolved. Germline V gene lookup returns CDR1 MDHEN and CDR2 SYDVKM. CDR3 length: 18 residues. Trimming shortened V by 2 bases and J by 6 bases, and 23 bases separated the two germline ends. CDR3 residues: CASSLRALWNSFVNEQFF. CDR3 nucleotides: TGTGCCAGCAGTTTACGCGCTCTCTGGAACAGTTTTGTCAATGAGCAGTTCTTC. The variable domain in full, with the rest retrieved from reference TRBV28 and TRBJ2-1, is DVKVTQSSRYLVKRTGEKVFLECVQDMDHENMFWYRQDPGLGLRLIYFSYDVKMKEKGDIPEGYSVSREKKERFSLILESASTNQTSMYLCASSLRALWNSFVNEQFFGPGTRLTVL.

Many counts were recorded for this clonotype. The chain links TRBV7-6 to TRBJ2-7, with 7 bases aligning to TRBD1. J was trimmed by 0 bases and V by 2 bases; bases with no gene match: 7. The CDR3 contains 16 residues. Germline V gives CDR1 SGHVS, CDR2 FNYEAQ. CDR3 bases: TGTGCCAGCAGCTTAAATCTTCGGGACAGCTCCTACGAGCAGTACTTC. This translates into CASSLNLRDSSYEQYF.

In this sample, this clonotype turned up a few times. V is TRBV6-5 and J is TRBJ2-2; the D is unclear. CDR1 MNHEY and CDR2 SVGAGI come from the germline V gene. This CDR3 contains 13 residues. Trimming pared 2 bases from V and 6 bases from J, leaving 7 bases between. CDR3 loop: CASSYAPPGELFF. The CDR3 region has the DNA TGTGCCAGCAGTTACGCCCCCCCCGGGGAGCTGTTTTTT.

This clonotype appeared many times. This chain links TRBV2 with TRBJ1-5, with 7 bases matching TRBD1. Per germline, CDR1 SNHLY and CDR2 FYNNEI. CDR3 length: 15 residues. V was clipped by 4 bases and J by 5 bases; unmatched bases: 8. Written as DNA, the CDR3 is TGTGCCAGCAGTGGGGGTGGGCAGGGGGATCAGCCCCAGCATTTT. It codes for CASSGGGQGDQPQHF.

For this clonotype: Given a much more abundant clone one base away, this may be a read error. The CDR3 reads CASSLEGRPSYEQYF. The CDR3 nucleotides are TGTGCCAGCAGCCTAGAAGGCAGACCCTCCTACGAGCAGTACTTC. The J gene is TRBJ2-7, the V gene TRBV14; D uncertain. The CDR3 totals 15 residues. The V gene's germline CDR1 is SGHDN and CDR2 FVKESK. V lost 4 bases and J 0 bases, leaving 13 bases between the germline ends.

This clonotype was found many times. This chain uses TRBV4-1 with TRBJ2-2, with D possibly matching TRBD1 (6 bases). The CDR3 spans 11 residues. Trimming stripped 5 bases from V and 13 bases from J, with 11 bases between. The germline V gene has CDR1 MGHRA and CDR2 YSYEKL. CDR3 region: CASSYRDTLFF. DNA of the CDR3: TGCGCCAGCAGCTACCGGGACACGCTGTTTTTT.

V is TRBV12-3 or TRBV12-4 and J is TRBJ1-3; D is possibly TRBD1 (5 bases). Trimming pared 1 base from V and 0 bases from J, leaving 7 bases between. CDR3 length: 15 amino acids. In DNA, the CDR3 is TGTGCCAGCAGTTTAGACAGGAGCTCTGGAAACACCATATATTTT. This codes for CASSLDRSSGNTIYF.

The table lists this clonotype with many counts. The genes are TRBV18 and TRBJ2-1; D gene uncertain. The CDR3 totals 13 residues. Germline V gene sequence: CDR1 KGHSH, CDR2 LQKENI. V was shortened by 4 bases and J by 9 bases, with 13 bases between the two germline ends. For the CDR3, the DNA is TGTGCCAGCTCACGTAAGGACGTAGGTGAGCAGTTCTTC. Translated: CASSRKDVGEQFF.

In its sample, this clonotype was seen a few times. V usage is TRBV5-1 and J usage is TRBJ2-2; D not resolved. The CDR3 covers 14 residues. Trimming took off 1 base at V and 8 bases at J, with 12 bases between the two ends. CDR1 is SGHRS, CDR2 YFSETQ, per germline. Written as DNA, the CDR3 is TGCGCCAGCAGCTTGTTCGACCGTGCTGGGGAGCTGTTTTTT. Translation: CASSLFDRAGELFF.

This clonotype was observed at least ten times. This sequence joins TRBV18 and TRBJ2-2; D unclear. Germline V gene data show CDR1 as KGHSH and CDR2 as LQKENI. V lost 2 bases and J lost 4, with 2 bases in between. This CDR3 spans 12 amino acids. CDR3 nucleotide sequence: TGTGCCAGCTCACCAACCACCGGGGAGCTGTTTTTT. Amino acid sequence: CASSPTTGELFF.

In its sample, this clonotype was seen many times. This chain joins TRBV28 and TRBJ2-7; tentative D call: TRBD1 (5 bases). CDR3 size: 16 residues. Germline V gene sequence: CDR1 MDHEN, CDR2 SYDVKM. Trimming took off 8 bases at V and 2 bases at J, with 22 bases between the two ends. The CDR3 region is CASGALWALGPYEQYF. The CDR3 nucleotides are TGTGCCAGCGGGGCCTTGTGGGCGCTGGGCCCCTACGAGCAGTACTTC.

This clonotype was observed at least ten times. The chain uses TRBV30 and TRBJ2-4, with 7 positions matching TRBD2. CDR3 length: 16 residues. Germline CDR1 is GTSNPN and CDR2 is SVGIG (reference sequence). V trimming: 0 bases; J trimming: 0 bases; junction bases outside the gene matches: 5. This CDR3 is CAWSVGGTLAKNIQYF. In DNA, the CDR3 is TGTGCCTGGAGTGTCGGGGGGACTTTAGCCAAAAACATTCAGTACTTC.

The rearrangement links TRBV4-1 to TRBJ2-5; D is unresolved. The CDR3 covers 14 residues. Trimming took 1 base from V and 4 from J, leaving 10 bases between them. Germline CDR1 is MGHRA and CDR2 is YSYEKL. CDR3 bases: TGCGCCAGCAGCCAAGTATTTGTCCCAGAGACCCAGTACTTC. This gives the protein CASSQVFVPETQYF.

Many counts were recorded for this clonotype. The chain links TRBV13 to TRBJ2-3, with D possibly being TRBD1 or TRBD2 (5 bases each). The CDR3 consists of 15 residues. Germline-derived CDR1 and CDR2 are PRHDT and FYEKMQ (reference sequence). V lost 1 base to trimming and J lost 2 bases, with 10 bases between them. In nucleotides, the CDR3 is TGTGCCAGCAGCTTAGCGGGACCGACCACAGATACGCAGTATTTT. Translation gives CASSLAGPTTDTQYF.

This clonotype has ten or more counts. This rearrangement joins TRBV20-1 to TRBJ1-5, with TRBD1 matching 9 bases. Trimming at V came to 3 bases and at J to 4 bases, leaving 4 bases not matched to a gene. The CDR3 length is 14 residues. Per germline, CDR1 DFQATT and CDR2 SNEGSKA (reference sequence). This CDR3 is CSARGDRENQPQHF. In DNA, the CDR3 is TGCAGTGCTAGGGGGGACAGGGAAAATCAGCCCCAGCATTTT.

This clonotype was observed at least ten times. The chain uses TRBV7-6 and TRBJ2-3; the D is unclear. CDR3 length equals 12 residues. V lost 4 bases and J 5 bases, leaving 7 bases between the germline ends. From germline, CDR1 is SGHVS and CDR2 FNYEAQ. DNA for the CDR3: TGTGCCAGCAGCTCGTACGGAGATACGCAGTATTTT. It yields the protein CASSSYGDTQYF.

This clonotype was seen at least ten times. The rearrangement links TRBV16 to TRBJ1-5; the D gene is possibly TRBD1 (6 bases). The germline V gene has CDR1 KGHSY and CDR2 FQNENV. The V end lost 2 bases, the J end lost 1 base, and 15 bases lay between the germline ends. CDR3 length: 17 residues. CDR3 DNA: TGTGCCAGCAGCCAAAGGAAGGGGGGTCTGAGCAATCAGCCCCAGCATTTT. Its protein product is CASSQRKGGLSNQPQHF.

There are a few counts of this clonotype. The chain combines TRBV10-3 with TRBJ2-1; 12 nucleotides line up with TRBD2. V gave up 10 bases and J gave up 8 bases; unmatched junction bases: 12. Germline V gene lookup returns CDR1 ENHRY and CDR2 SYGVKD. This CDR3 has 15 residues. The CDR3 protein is CASNYVTSGRYEQFF. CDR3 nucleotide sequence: TGTGCCAGCAATTACGTCACTAGCGGGAGGTATGAGCAGTTCTTC.

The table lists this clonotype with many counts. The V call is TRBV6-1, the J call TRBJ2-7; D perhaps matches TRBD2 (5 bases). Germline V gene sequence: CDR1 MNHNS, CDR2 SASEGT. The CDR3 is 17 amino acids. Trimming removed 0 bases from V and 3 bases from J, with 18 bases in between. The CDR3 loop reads CASSEARAGPPLYEQYF. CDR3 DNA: TGTGCCAGCAGTGAAGCCCGGGCGGGCCCCCCCCTCTACGAGCAGTACTTC.